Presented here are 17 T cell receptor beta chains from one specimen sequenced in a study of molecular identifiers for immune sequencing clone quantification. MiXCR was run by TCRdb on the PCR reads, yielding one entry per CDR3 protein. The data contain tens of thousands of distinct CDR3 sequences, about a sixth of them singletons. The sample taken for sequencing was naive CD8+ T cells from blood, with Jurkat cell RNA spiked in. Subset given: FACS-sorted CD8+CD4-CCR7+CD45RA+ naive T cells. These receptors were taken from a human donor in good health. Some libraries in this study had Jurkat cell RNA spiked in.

The CDR3 coding sequence is TGTGCCAGCAGTCCAACTTCTACCGGGGAGCTGTTTTTT. Amino acids: CASSPTSTGELFF. The J gene is TRBJ2-2, the V gene TRBV12-3 or TRBV12-4; no definite D call. The CDR3 length is 13 residues. V gave up 5 bases and J gave up 5 bases, with 9 bases separating them.

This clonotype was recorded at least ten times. The CDR3 sequence: CASSQERETDTQYF. DNA of the CDR3: TGTGCCAGCAGTCAAGAGCGGGAGACAGATACGCAGTATTTT. This chain links TRBV12-3 or TRBV12-4 with TRBJ2-3; TRBD2 agrees at 8 bases. V shed 5 bases and J 3 bases; nucleotides not matched to a gene: 4. The CDR3 covers 14 residues.

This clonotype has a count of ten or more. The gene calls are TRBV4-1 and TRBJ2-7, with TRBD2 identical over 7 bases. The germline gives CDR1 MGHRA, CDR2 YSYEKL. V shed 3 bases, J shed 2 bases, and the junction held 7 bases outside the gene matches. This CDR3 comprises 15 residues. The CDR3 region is CASSQIAGATYEQYF. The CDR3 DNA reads TGCGCCAGCAGCCAGATAGCGGGTGCGACCTACGAGCAGTACTTC.

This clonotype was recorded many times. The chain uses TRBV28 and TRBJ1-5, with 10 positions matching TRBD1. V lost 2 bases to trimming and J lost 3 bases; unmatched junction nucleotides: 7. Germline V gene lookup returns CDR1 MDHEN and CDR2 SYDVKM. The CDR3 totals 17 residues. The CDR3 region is CASSLIVGTGDNQPQHF. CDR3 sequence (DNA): TGTGCCAGCAGTTTAATCGTGGGGACAGGGGACAATCAGCCCCAGCATTTT.

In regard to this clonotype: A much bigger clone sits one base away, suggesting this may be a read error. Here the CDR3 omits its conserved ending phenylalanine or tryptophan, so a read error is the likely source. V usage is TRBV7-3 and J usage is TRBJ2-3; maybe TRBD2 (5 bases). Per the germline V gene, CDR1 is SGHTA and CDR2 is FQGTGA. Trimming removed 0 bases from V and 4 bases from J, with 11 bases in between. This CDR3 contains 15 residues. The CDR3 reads CASSLTGAQSDTQYS. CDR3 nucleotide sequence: TGTGCCAGCAGCTTAACGGGAGCCCAATCAGATACGCAGTATTCT.

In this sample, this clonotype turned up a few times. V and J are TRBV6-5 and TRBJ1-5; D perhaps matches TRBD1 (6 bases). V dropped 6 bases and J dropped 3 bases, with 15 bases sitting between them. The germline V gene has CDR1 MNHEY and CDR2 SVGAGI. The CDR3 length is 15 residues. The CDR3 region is CASRGATEPNQPQHF. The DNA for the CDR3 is TGTGCCAGCAGGGGGGCGACAGAGCCCAATCAGCCCCAGCATTTT.

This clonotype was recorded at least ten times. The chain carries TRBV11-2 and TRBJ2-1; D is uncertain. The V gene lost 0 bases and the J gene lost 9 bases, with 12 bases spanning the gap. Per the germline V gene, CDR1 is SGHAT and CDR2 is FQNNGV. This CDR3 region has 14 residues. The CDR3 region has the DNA TGTGCCAGCAGCTTAGATGAGGCTCGGCGTGAGCAGTTCTTC. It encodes CASSLDEARREQFF.

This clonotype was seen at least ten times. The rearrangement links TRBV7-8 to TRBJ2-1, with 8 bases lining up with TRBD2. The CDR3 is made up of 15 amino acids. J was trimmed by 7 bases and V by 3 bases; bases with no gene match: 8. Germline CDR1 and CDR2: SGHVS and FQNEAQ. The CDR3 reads CASSFGAGVGNEQFF. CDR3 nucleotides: TGTGCCAGCAGCTTCGGAGCGGGAGTGGGGAATGAGCAGTTCTTC.

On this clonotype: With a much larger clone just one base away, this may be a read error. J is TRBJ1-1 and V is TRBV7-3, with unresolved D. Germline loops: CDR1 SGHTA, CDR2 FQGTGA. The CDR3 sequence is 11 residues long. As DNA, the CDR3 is TGTGCCAGCAGCGCGGGAAGTGAAGCTCTCTTT. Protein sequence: CASSAGSEALF.

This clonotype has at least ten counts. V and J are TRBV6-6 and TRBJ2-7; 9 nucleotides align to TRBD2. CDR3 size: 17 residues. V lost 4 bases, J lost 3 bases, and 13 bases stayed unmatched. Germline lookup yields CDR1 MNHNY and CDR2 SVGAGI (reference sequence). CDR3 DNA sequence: TGTGCCAGCAGTTCCACTCCTCCAGCGGGAGGCGGCTACGAGCAGTACTTC. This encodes CASSSTPPAGGGYEQYF.

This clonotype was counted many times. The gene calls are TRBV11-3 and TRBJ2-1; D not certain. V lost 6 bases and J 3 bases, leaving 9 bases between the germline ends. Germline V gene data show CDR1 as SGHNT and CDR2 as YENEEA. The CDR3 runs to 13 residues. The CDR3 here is CASRAGGYNEQFF. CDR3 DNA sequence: TGTGCCAGCAGGGCTGGCGGCTACAATGAGCAGTTCTTC.

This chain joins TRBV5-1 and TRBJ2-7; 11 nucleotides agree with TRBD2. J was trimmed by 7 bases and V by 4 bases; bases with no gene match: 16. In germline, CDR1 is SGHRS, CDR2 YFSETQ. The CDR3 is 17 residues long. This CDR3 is CASSLTLTSGIGDEQYF. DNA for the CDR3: TGCGCCAGCAGCCTGACCCTGACTAGCGGGATCGGTGATGAGCAGTACTTC.

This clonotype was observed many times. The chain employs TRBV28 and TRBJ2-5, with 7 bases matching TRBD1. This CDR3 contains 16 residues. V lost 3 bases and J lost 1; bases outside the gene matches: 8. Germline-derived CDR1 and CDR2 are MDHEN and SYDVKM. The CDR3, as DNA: TGTGCCAGCAGTTTCCTCCGGGACAGTTTCCAAGAGACCCAGTACTTC. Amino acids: CASSFLRDSFQETQYF.

The CDR3 protein is CASTLAGEMYF. CDR3 nucleotide sequence: TGTGCCAGCACGCTAGCGGGAGAGATGTACTTC. This chain connects TRBV27 to TRBJ2-7; 10 bases map to TRBD2. V lost 7 bases to trimming and J lost 12 bases; unmatched junction nucleotides: 6. The CDR3 runs to 11 residues. Per the germline V gene, CDR1 is MNHEY and CDR2 is SMNVEV (reference sequence).

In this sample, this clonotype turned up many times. The CDR3 protein is CASSPDSPSAYNEQFF. The DNA of the CDR3 is TGTGCCAGCAGCCCCGACTCCCCCAGCGCCTACAATGAGCAGTTCTTC. The chain recombines TRBV6-5 with TRBJ2-1; D gene unclear. The V gene lost 6 bases and the J gene lost 2 bases, with 17 bases spanning the gap. CDR1 and CDR2 from the germline V gene are MNHEY and SVGAGI. This CDR3 has 16 residues.

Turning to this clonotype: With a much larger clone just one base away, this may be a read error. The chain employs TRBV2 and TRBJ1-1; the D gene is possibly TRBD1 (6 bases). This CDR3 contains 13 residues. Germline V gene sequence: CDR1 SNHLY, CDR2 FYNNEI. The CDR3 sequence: CASSADSVPEALF. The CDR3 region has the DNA TGTGCCAGCAGTGCGGACAGTGTACCTGAAGCTCTCTTT.

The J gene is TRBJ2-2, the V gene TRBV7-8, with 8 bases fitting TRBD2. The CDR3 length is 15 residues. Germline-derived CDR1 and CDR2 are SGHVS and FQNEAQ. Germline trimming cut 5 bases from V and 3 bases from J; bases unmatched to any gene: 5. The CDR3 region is CASSRLAIDTGELFF. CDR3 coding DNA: TGTGCCAGCAGCCGACTAGCGATTGACACCGGGGAGCTGTTTTTT.